The next 26 T cell receptor beta chains were all read from a single sample in a study of early T cells in non-severe SARS-CoV-2 infection. TCRdb called the 5' RACE reads again in MiXCR, with one record for every CDR3 protein. This sample has 40,000 to 50,000 distinct CDR3 sequences; around 7% occur once, and the top ten carry roughly 4.8%. Sequencing was performed on whole blood. The receptor source for this set is an adult who was a healthcare worker with PCR-confirmed SARS-CoV-2 infection or an uninfected control (not recorded which).

This clonotype was seen at least ten times. The CDR3 DNA sequence: TGTGCCAGCAGTTGGGGACAGGGTGCAGATACGCAGTATTTT. It encodes CASSWGQGADTQYF. The chain employs TRBV6-5 and TRBJ2-3; 9 nucleotides match TRBD1. J was trimmed by 4 bases and V by 4 bases; bases with no gene match: 3. This CDR3 has 14 amino acids. CDR1 MNHEY and CDR2 SVGAGI come from the germline V gene.

This clonotype was counted between two and nine times. The J gene is TRBJ2-5, the V gene TRBV5-1; TRBD2 aligns across 8 bases. The CDR3 loop spans 15 amino acids. V was pared by 5 bases and J by 0 bases, with 6 bases of the junction left unmatched. The germline V gene has CDR1 SGHRS and CDR2 YFSETQ. CDR3 DNA sequence: TGCGCCAGCAGTTTTAGCGGGGCCAACCAAGAGACCCAGTACTTC. It specifies CASSFSGANQETQYF.

Details on this clonotype: An end of the junction does not agree with germline; a read error may underlie this. The chain couples TRBV6-6 to TRBJ1-1, with D hard to call. The CDR3 spans 13 residues. CDR1 and CDR2 (germline): MNHNY, SVGAGI (reference sequence). CDR3 DNA sequence: TGTGCCAGCAGTTACCCTGACGTGAATGAAGCGCGATTT. Translation: CASSYPDVNEARF.

This clonotype was seen repeatedly, ten times or more. The chain uses TRBV20-1 and TRBJ1-1; no clear D. V lost 1 base, J lost 3 bases, and 6 bases lay in between. There are 12 residues in the CDR3. Germline V gives CDR1 DFQATT, CDR2 SNEGSKA (reference sequence). The CDR3: CSARVRDTEAFF. For the CDR3, the DNA is TGCAGTGCTAGAGTGAGGGACACTGAAGCTTTCTTT.

This clonotype has ten or more counts. The chain is built from TRBV12-3 or TRBV12-4 and TRBJ2-3; D might be TRBD2 (5 bases). V was pared by 3 bases and J by 2 bases, with 12 bases between. The CDR3 totals 15 residues. CDR3 nucleotide sequence: TGTGCCAGCAGTTTTGATGGGCTAGCCACAGATACGCAGTATTTT. Translating it yields CASSFDGLATDTQYF.

This clonotype was counted between two and nine times. The rearrangement links TRBV7-6 to TRBJ2-7; 7 bases map to TRBD2. Germline CDR1 and CDR2: SGHVS and FNYEAQ. With 1 base clipped from V and 9 bases from J, the junction kept 9 bases outside the gene matches. This CDR3 spans 14 amino acids. The CDR3: CASSLGGGPEAQYF. Written as DNA, the CDR3 is TGTGCCAGCAGCTTAGGGGGGGGACCGGAGGCGCAGTACTTC.

V usage is TRBV12-3 or TRBV12-4 and J usage is TRBJ2-1; tentative D call: TRBD2 (6 bases). V lost 5 bases and J 7 bases, leaving 18 bases between the germline ends. This CDR3 has 15 amino acids. CDR3 amino acids: CASSRGSGPKNEQFF. DNA of the CDR3: TGTGCCAGCAGTCGTGGCAGCGGGCCTAAAAATGAGCAGTTCTTC.

The J gene is TRBJ1-5, the V gene TRBV10-3; 9 bases are shared with TRBD1. The CDR3 consists of 15 residues. J gave up 3 bases and V 10 bases, and 10 bases lay outside the gene matches. Germline V gene lookup returns CDR1 ENHRY and CDR2 SYGVKD. This CDR3 is CASEQGTGNNQPQHF. CDR3 in DNA: TGTGCCAGCGAACAAGGGACAGGGAACAATCAGCCCCAGCATTTT.

The sample holds many counts of this clonotype. The J gene is TRBJ1-4, the V gene TRBV30; D might be TRBD1 (6 bases). The CDR3 is 13 residues long. V dropped 0 bases and J dropped 15 bases, with 17 bases sitting between them. Germline CDR1 GTSNPN, CDR2 SVGIG (reference sequence). In DNA, the CDR3 is TGTGCCTGGAGTGTACTCGGCCAGGGGAAAATGTTTTTT. Its translation is CAWSVLGQGKMFF.

There are many counts of this clonotype. The chain uses TRBV11-2 and TRBJ1-1; a possible D gene is TRBD1 (6 bases). V was shortened by 4 bases and J by 1 base, with 16 bases between the two germline ends. The CDR3 is 16 residues long. Germline CDR1 SGHAT, CDR2 FQNNGV. CDR3 sequence: CASSYKGGGTNTEAFF. The CDR3 DNA follows: TGTGCCAGCAGCTATAAAGGGGGGGGCACGAACACTGAAGCTTTCTTT.

This clonotype was detected a few times. DNA for the CDR3: TGTGCCAGCAGTTTCGGAATTAACGAGCAGTACTTC. Its translation: CASSFGINEQYF. The V call is TRBV12-3 or TRBV12-4, the J call TRBJ2-7; no firm D call. V gave up 3 bases and J gave up 5 bases, with 8 bases separating them. This CDR3 comprises 12 residues.

This clonotype was seen a few times. The genes are TRBV3-1 and TRBJ2-7; 7 bases match TRBD1. This CDR3 contains 13 residues. Germline loops: CDR1 LGHDT, CDR2 YNNKEL (reference sequence). J was trimmed by 4 bases and V by 2 bases; bases with no gene match: 2. CDR3 in amino acids: CASSQPGQYEQYF. The DNA for the CDR3 is TGTGCCAGCAGCCAACCGGGACAGTACGAGCAGTACTTC.

This clonotype has more than one count but fewer than ten. The CDR3 DNA reads as TGCGCCAGCAGCTTGGAACCAACTGGGGCCAACGTCCTGACTTTC. Encoded protein: CASSLEPTGANVLTF. This rearrangement joins TRBV5-1 to TRBJ2-6; no reliable D call. Trimming pared 0 bases from V and 2 bases from J, leaving 6 bases between. This CDR3 has 15 residues. Germline lookup yields CDR1 SGHRS and CDR2 YFSETQ.

This clonotype was observed at least ten times. The chain uses TRBV7-9 and TRBJ1-4; D is undetermined. Trimming pared 5 bases from V and 8 bases from J, leaving 6 bases between. Germline V gene lookup returns CDR1 SEHNR and CDR2 FQNEAQ (reference sequence). This CDR3 comprises 11 residues. CDR3: CASSKDEKLFF. CDR3 sequence (DNA): TGTGCCAGCAGCAAGGACGAAAAACTGTTTTTT.

The chain couples TRBV10-3 to TRBJ2-4; TRBD2 aligns across 10 bases. This CDR3 has 14 amino acids. Per germline, CDR1 ENHRY and CDR2 SYGVKD. The J segment lost 15 bases and the V segment lost 2 bases, leaving 10 bases of the junction unmatched. The CDR3 spells CAISEERGGPWPYF. CDR3 sequence (DNA): TGTGCCATCAGTGAGGAGCGGGGGGGCCCGTGGCCGTACTTC.

This chain links TRBV6-5 with TRBJ2-7; TRBD2 aligns across 7 bases. The germline V gene encodes CDR1 MNHEY and CDR2 SVGAGI. This CDR3 has 12 amino acids. V was pared by 8 bases and J by 5 bases, with 6 bases of the junction left unmatched. The CDR3 nucleotides are TGTGCCAGCTCACGGGCGGGGGACGAGCAGTACTTC. Amino acids: CASSRAGDEQYF.

This clonotype was recorded a few times. This chain uses TRBV29-1 with TRBJ2-3, with TRBD2 identical over 8 bases. CDR1 and CDR2 (germline): SQVTM, ANQGSEA. The CDR3 extends over 14 amino acids. With 5 bases clipped from V and 2 bases from J, the junction kept 6 bases outside the gene matches. CDR3 protein: CSVPGGRPTDTQYF. The CDR3 DNA reads TGCAGCGTTCCCGGCGGGAGGCCCACAGATACGCAGTATTTT.

The chain has TRBV4-2 and TRBJ2-7; D perhaps matches TRBD2 (6 bases). Trimming cost V 4 bases and J 7 bases, with 17 bases left between them. CDR1 is LGHNA and CDR2 is YNFKEQ in the germline V gene. This CDR3 has 14 residues. Written as DNA, the CDR3 is TGTGCCAGCAGCCGCGGACCGGGACTCCAGGAGCAGTACTTC. Translation: CASSRGPGLQEQYF.

The chain is built from TRBV6-1 and TRBJ2-2; no definite D call. Trimming took 4 bases from V and 2 from J, leaving 8 bases between them. The CDR3 length is 14 residues. Germline V gives CDR1 MNHNS, CDR2 SASEGT. CDR3 in amino acids: CASSARSNTGELFF. In nucleotides, the CDR3 is TGTGCCAGCAGTGCCAGGAGTAACACCGGGGAGCTGTTTTTT.

The genes are TRBV5-1 and TRBJ1-1; possible D gene TRBD1, 5 bases. This CDR3 spans 13 amino acids. The ends were cut back, 8 bases at V and 8 bases at J, with 19 bases in the middle. Germline V gene data show CDR1 as SGHRS and CDR2 as YFSETQ. Written as DNA, the CDR3 is TGCGCCAGTAAGATCGGGGACGACTGGGAAGCTTTCTTT. This gives the protein CASKIGDDWEAFF.

The rearrangement links TRBV4-1 to TRBJ1-6; 7 nucleotides agree with TRBD1. The CDR3 loop spans 17 amino acids. Germline assignment: CDR1 MGHRA and CDR2 YSYEKL. V gave up 4 bases and J gave up 3 bases; unmatched junction bases: 9. The CDR3 is CASSPLASGGYNSPLHF. The CDR3 nucleotides are TGCGCCAGCAGCCCCCTAGCATCAGGGGGCTATAATTCACCCCTCCACTTT.

This clonotype has more than one count but fewer than ten. The chain carries TRBV29-1 and TRBJ2-5; 7 bases are shared with TRBD2. V gave up 6 bases and J gave up 5 bases; unmatched junction bases: 9. Germline V gene lookup returns CDR1 SQVTM and CDR2 ANQGSEA. The CDR3 runs 13 residues. This CDR3 reads CSVGDSGVETQYF. The CDR3, as DNA: TGCAGCGTAGGTGACAGCGGGGTGGAGACCCAGTACTTC. The whole variable domain, filled in from reference TRBV29-1 and TRBJ2-5, reads SAVISQKPSRDICQRGTSLTIQCQVDSQVTMMFWYRQQPGQSLTLIATANQGSEATYESGFVIDKFPISRPNLTFSTLTVSNMSPEDSSIYLCSVGDSGVETQYFGPGTRLLVL.

This clonotype was observed a few times. The chain carries TRBV29-1 and TRBJ2-1; either TRBD1 or TRBD2 may fit D (5 bases each). Germline CDR1 is SQVTM and CDR2 is ANQGSEA. V was pared by 7 bases and J by 2 bases, with 12 bases between. The CDR3 is 13 residues long. The CDR3 is CSGAGRAYNEQFF. The CDR3 bases are TGCAGCGGTGCGGGCAGGGCCTACAATGAGCAGTTCTTC.

The chain recombines TRBV6-5 with TRBJ1-5; TRBD1 aligns across 7 bases. CDR1 is MNHEY, CDR2 SVGAGI, per germline. The CDR3 loop spans 17 amino acids. Trimming at V came to 5 bases and at J to 1 base, leaving 11 bases not matched to a gene. DNA of the CDR3: TGTGCCAGCAGTAGAGGAAACAGGGGTGGGAGCAATCAGCCCCAGCATTTT. Amino acid sequence: CASSRGNRGGSNQPQHF.

This clonotype was recorded many times. The chain employs TRBV9 and TRBJ2-3, with 7 bases identical to TRBD2. V trimming: 4 bases; J trimming: 3 bases; junction bases outside the gene matches: 8. Germline CDR1 and CDR2: SGDLS and YYNGEE. The CDR3 has 15 residues. For the CDR3, the DNA is TGTGCCAGCAGCCCTCTGCGGGGGAGGACAGATACGCAGTATTTT. Translated, it gives CASSPLRGRTDTQYF.

This clonotype was counted only a few times. The chain is built from TRBV19 and TRBJ2-1; no reliable D call. In germline, CDR1 is LNHDA, CDR2 SQIVND (reference sequence). Trimming shortened V by 3 bases and J by 5 bases, and 11 bases separated the two germline ends. This CDR3 has 14 residues. This CDR3 reads CASSMWTVNNEQFF. CDR3 in DNA: TGTGCCAGTAGTATGTGGACGGTTAACAATGAGCAGTTCTTC.